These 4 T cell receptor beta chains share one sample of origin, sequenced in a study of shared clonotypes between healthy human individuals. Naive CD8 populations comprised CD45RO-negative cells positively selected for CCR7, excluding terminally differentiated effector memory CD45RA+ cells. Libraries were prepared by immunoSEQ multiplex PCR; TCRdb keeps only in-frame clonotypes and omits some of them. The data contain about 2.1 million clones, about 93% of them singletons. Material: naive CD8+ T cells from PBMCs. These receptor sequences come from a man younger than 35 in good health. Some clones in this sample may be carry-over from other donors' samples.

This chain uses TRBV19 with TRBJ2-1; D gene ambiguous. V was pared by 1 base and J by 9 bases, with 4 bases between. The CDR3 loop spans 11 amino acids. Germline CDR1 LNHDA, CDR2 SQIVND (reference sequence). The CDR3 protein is CASSIGAEQFF. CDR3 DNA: TGTGCCAGTAGTATAGGGGCTGAGCAGTTCTTC.

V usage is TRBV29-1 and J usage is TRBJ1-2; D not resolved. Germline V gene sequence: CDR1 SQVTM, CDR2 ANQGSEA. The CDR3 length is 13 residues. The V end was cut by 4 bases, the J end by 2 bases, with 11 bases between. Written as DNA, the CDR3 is TGCAGCGTTGGGGTTCCGGAGAACTATGGCTACACCTTC. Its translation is CSVGVPENYGYTF.

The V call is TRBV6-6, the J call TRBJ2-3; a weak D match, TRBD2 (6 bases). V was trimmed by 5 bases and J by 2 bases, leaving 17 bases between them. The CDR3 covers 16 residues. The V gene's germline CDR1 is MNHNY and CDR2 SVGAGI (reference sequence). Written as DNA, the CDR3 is TGTGCCAGCAGTAAACTAGCCGGGGAAGTCACAGATACGCAGTATTTT. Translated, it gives CASSKLAGEVTDTQYF.

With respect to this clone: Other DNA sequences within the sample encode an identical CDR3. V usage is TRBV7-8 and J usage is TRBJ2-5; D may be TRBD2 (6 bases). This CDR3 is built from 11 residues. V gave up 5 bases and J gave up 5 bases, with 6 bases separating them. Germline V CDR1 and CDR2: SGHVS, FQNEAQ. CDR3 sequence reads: CASSRGETQYF. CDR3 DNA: TGTGCCAGCAGCCGGGGGGAGACCCAGTACTTC.